Each of the 2 T cell receptor beta chains below was sequenced from the same sample in a study of blood T cell repertoires in COVID-19. Sequencing was performed with immunoSEQ multiplex PCR; in TCRdb, only in-frame clones are kept and a portion is missing. The data contain roughly 60,000 clones, around 84% of them singletons. The sample taken for sequencing was peripheral blood. The receptor set was obtained from a man aged 65 to 79 with acute or convalescent COVID-19.

The CDR3 loop is CASSPSGTNTDTQYF. In DNA, the CDR3 is TGTGCCAGCTCGCCCAGCGGGACCAACACAGATACGCAGTATTTT. The chain combines TRBV5-4 with TRBJ2-3, with 7 bases aligning to TRBD2. Germline values: CDR1 SGHNT, CDR2 YYREEE (reference sequence). The junction had 10 bases not matched to a gene; V was cut back by 7 bases and J by 2 bases. This CDR3 has 15 residues.

J is TRBJ1-2 and V is TRBV5-6, with D possibly TRBD1 on 6 matching bases. V lost 4 bases to trimming and J lost 1 base, with 11 bases between them. In germline, CDR1 is SGHDT, CDR2 YYEEEE. This CDR3 has 14 amino acids. Here the CDR3 reads CASSAGTFNYGYTF. In nucleotides, the CDR3 is TGTGCCAGCAGCGCCGGGACATTTAACTATGGCTACACCTTC. Using reference TRBV5-6 and TRBJ1-2 for the parts outside the CDR3, the full variable domain is DAGVTQSPTHLIKTRGQQVTLRCSPKSGHDTVSWYQQALGQGPQFIFQYYEEEERQRGNFPDRFSGHQFPNYSSELNVNALLLGDSALYLCASSAGTFNYGYTFGSGTRLTVV.